This T cell receptor (beta chain) comes out of a study of cytomegalovirus exposure and HLA in healthy donors. Study conclusions and caveats: Likely technical artifact: a cluster of highly shared sequence variants. An ancestry cluster, one associated with Asian ancestry, reportedly showed fewer N-insertions than the approximately 720-donor mean in a later analysis. Researchers reported that a few CMV-associated chains were confirmed in vitro as CMV antigen-specific. TCR beta sequences reportedly predicted most subjects' HLA-A and HLA-B alleles accurately.

To note about this clone: Its specificity is unknown.

The PCR contained 60 Vbeta and 13 Jbeta primers. Clones were read by immunoSEQ multiplex PCR, and TCRdb kept only the in-frame ones, dropping some. The sample shows roughly 200,000 clones, roughly nine tenths of them seen only once. The CDR3 spans 16 residues. CDR1 is MGHRA and CDR2 is YSYEKL in the germline V gene. V was cut by 0 bases and J by 5 bases, with 16 bases left in between. The rearrangement joins TRBV4-1 to TRBJ1-2; D is ambiguous. This clonotype originated in a boy aged 2 to 10 in good health and CMV-seronegative. Sequencing was carried out using PBMCs. As DNA, the CDR3 is TGCGCCAGCAGCCAAGATGAAACTAGGAGATGGTATGGCTACACCTTC. Residues: CASSQDETRRWYGYTF.